One and the same sample provided the 29 T cell receptor beta chains below, sequenced in a study of low-dose radiotherapy and immunotherapy resistance in tumors. Indicated time point: after trial treatment. Described treatment: LDRT plus nivolumab, ipilimumab, low-dose cyclophosphamide and aspirin (RACIN trial). Both TCRalpha and TCRbeta chains were reverse transcribed with V-gene-specific primers. With a V-primer adapter and a constant-region primer, TCRs were amplified for 20 PCR cycles. TCRdb redid the calling of the reads with MiXCR, one entry per CDR3 protein. The data hold about 97,000 distinct CDR3 sequences, with around 21% observed a single time. The sample in question was PBMCs, obtained after low-dose radiotherapy plus immunotherapy. The receptor source for this set is a male donor with prostate cancer.

This chain links TRBV7-6 with TRBJ1-2; D gene unclear. V lost 5 bases to trimming and J lost 2 bases, with 15 bases between them. Germline assignment: CDR1 SGHVS and CDR2 FNYEAQ. The CDR3 sequence is 15 residues long. CDR3 amino acids: CASSDFSGGNYGYTF. CDR3 DNA: TGTGCCAGCAGCGACTTTTCGGGTGGGAACTATGGCTACACCTTC.

This clonotype was seen many times. The CDR3 here is CASSFRAGGGEQFF. As DNA, the CDR3 is TGTGCCAGCAGTTTTAGGGCGGGGGGGGGTGAGCAGTTCTTC. This chain joins TRBV12-3 or TRBV12-4 and TRBJ2-1, with 9 bases lining up with TRBD2. There are 14 residues in the CDR3. Trimming took 3 bases from V and 9 from J; bases not matched to a gene: 6.

This clonotype was recorded many times. V usage is TRBV11-3 and J usage is TRBJ2-2, with 8 bases fitting TRBD1. This CDR3 has 14 residues. V shed 4 bases and J 5 bases; nucleotides not matched to a gene: 3. Germline lookup yields CDR1 SGHNT and CDR2 YENEEA. The CDR3 is CASSYTGGTGELFF. In DNA, the CDR3 is TGTGCCAGCAGCTATACAGGGGGAACCGGGGAGCTGTTTTTT.

This clonotype was detected a few times. V gene TRBV7-2 combines with J gene TRBJ2-5, with TRBD1 matching over 7 bases. The germline V gene encodes CDR1 SGHTA and CDR2 FQGNSA. V lost 1 base to trimming and J lost 2 bases; unmatched junction nucleotides: 4. The CDR3 has 15 residues. CDR3 residues: CASSLEGTAQETQYF. As DNA, the CDR3 is TGTGCCAGCAGCTTAGAGGGGACAGCTCAAGAGACCCAGTACTTC.

As concerns this clonotype: A far larger clone is one nucleotide away, so this likely arose from a read error. This chain links TRBV6-6 with TRBJ2-7; D might be TRBD1 or TRBD2, each matching 6 bases. Germline CDR1 reads MNHNY; CDR2 reads SVGAGI (reference sequence). The CDR3 contains 13 residues. The CDR3 is CASSWGASCEQYF. The CDR3 region has the DNA TGTGCCAGCAGTTGGGGGGCCTCCTGCGAGCAGTACTTC.

This clonotype was recorded many times. This chain uses TRBV24-1 with TRBJ2-3; no reliable D call. The ends were cut back, 1 base at V and 2 bases at J, with 0 bases in the middle. In germline, CDR1 is KGHDR, CDR2 SFDVKD. The CDR3 runs 12 residues. DNA of the CDR3: TGTGCCACCAGTGATTTCACAGATACGCAGTATTTT. Translation: CATSDFTDTQYF.

This clonotype was detected once. The rearrangement joins TRBV5-1 to TRBJ1-2; the match to TRBD1 covers 9 bases. Germline CDR1 and CDR2: SGHRS and YFSETQ. Germline trimming cut 4 bases from V and 3 bases from J; bases unmatched to any gene: 4. The CDR3 contains 14 residues. CDR3 coding DNA: TGCGCCAGCAGCGAGGGACAGGGCGACTATGGCTACACCTTC. Residues: CASSEGQGDYGYTF.

A word on this clonotype: This likely reflects a read error, since a far larger clone is one base away. The rearrangement uses TRBV7-3 and TRBJ2-5; D might be TRBD1 (6 bases). CDR3 length equals 15 residues. Germline CDR1 SGHTA, CDR2 FQGTGA. The CDR3 DNA is TGTGCCAGCAGCCAAGGGGTGGGGGCCCGCGAGACCCGGTACTTC. Amino acids: CASSQGVGARETRYF.

This clonotype came up many times. The rearrangement links TRBV30 to TRBJ1-2, with 7 bases aligning to TRBD1. The J segment lost 4 bases and the V segment lost 4 bases, leaving 6 bases of the junction unmatched. The length of the CDR3 is 13 residues. CDR1 GTSNPN and CDR2 SVGIG come from the germline V gene (reference sequence). The CDR3 DNA reads TGTGCCTGGACGAGGGGGCCCTCCTATGGCTACACCTTC. Protein sequence: CAWTRGPSYGYTF.

This clonotype was counted many times. CDR3 sequence reads: CASTNTMNTGELFF. The CDR3 nucleotides are TGCGCCAGCACTAACACAATGAACACCGGGGAGCTGTTTTTT. This chain links TRBV10-1 with TRBJ2-2; no definite D call. The CDR3 covers 14 residues. V lost 7 bases and J lost 1, with 10 bases in between. The germline V gene has CDR1 WNHNN and CDR2 SYGVQD (reference sequence).

In this sample, this clonotype turned up many times. J is TRBJ1-1 and V is TRBV20-1, with a possible D match to TRBD1 (6 bases). Germline V gene data show CDR1 as DFQATT and CDR2 as SNEGSKA (reference sequence). CDR3 length: 12 residues. The germline V and J ends were trimmed by 6 bases and 1 base, with 9 bases remaining between them. The CDR3, as DNA: TGCAGTGCGCCGACAGGGAACACTGAAGCTTTCTTT. This codes for CSAPTGNTEAFF.

This clonotype was observed at least ten times. This sequence joins TRBV2 and TRBJ2-3, with TRBD2 matching over 10 bases. The germline CDR1 and CDR2 sequences are SNHLY and FYNNEI. V lost 5 bases and J lost 3; bases outside the gene matches: 5. This CDR3 region has 15 residues. The chain's CDR3 is CASSSGTSDTDTQYF. The CDR3 DNA follows: TGTGCCAGCAGTTCCGGGACTAGCGATACAGATACGCAGTATTTT.

This clonotype appeared many times. The V and J genes are TRBV20-1 and TRBJ2-5; maybe TRBD2 (5 bases). The CDR3 extends over 13 amino acids. The V end lost 6 bases, the J end lost 4 bases, and 15 bases lay between the germline ends. Germline V lookup: CDR1 DFQATT, CDR2 SNEGSKA (reference sequence). The CDR3 loop is CSAPPRTGETQYF. CDR3 in DNA: TGCAGTGCCCCCCCCAGGACTGGAGAGACCCAGTACTTC.

This clonotype has a count of ten or more. The chain recombines TRBV6-2 or TRBV6-3 with TRBJ2-1; the D is unclear. In germline, CDR1 is MNHEY, CDR2 SVGEGT. The CDR3 extends over 15 amino acids. Trimming stripped 0 bases from V and 4 bases from J, with 10 bases between. CDR3 region: CASSYSTNSYNEQFF. The CDR3 DNA is TGTGCCAGCAGTTACTCGACGAACAGTTACAATGAGCAGTTCTTC.

This clonotype was observed at least ten times. The chain is built from TRBV4-1 and TRBJ2-1; 8 bases are a match to TRBD2. Trimming at V came to 2 bases and at J to 7 bases, leaving 4 bases not matched to a gene. Per the germline V gene, CDR1 is MGHRA and CDR2 is YSYEKL. This CDR3 comprises 14 residues. The DNA for the CDR3 is TGCGCCAGCAGCCAATCTAGCGGGTTAAATGAGCAGTTCTTC. Encoded protein: CASSQSSGLNEQFF.

The sample holds many counts of this clonotype. The V gene is TRBV18, the J gene TRBJ2-7; D unresolved. The V gene's germline CDR1 is KGHSH and CDR2 LQKENI. The CDR3 is 10 residues long. Trimming pared 3 bases from V and 9 bases from J, leaving 6 bases between. The CDR3 region has the DNA TGTGCCAGCTCACCGAGGAGGCAGTACTTC. Translation gives CASSPRRQYF.

This clonotype has a count of ten or more. The CDR3 loop is CASRMDLAKETQYF. The CDR3 DNA sequence: TGTGCCAGCAGGATGGACTTGGCCAAAGAGACCCAGTACTTC. The chain links TRBV6-2 or TRBV6-3 to TRBJ2-5; TRBD2 is a possible D gene (5 bases). Per the germline V gene, CDR1 is MNHEY and CDR2 is SVGEGT. This CDR3 region has 14 residues. V lost 6 bases and J lost 3, with 14 bases in between.

This clonotype was detected ten times or more. V is TRBV19 and J is TRBJ1-1; TRBD1 matches 9 bases. Trimming removed 1 base from V and 6 bases from J; junction bases left unmatched: 6. The CDR3 runs 15 residues. CDR1 is LNHDA and CDR2 is SQIVND in the germline V gene (reference sequence). The CDR3 DNA reads as TGTGCCAGTAGTATAGGGACAGGGGTCGATTCTGAAGCTTTCTTT. It yields the protein CASSIGTGVDSEAFF.

This clonotype was found many times. The CDR3 here is CASSRQPSTDTQYF. For the CDR3, the DNA is TGTGCCAGCAGCCGACAACCGAGCACAGATACGCAGTATTTT. The V and J genes are TRBV11-2 and TRBJ2-3; no clear D. The V and J ends lost 5 bases and 0 bases respectively, with 9 bases between them. Germline lookup yields CDR1 SGHAT and CDR2 FQNNGV. The CDR3 spans 14 residues.

The chain has TRBV20-1 and TRBJ1-6, with D possibly being TRBD1 (5 bases). The CDR3 is 12 amino acids. V gave up 6 bases and J gave up 9 bases, with 12 bases separating them. Germline loops: CDR1 DFQATT, CDR2 SNEGSKA (reference sequence). The CDR3 reads CSALRGSSPLHF. DNA of the CDR3: TGCAGTGCCCTTCGGGGGTCTTCACCCCTCCACTTT.

This clonotype was recorded at least ten times. The J gene is TRBJ1-2, the V gene TRBV20-1, with a tentative D call TRBD1 (6 bases). Per the germline V gene, CDR1 is DFQATT and CDR2 is SNEGSKA (reference sequence). Trimming shortened V by 3 bases and J by 1 base, and 12 bases separated the two germline ends. The length of the CDR3 is 14 residues. CDR3 DNA: TGCAGTGCTAGGTCGGCAGGGGTTAACTATGGCTACACCTTC. As protein: CSARSAGVNYGYTF.

This clonotype was counted at least ten times. In DNA, the CDR3 is TGTGCCATCAGTGGGGGCCGTGCTGAGTCTGGAAACACCATATATTTT. Its protein product is CAISGGRAESGNTIYF. The J gene is TRBJ1-3, the V gene TRBV10-3, with a tentative D call TRBD1 (5 bases). Germline V gene lookup returns CDR1 ENHRY and CDR2 SYGVKD. Between the trimmed V and J ends, which lost 4 bases and 1 base, there was a span of 14 bases. The CDR3 loop spans 16 amino acids.

The sample holds many counts of this clonotype. The DNA for the CDR3 is TGTGCCAGCAGTCCGGGGACAGACAATGAGCAGTTCTTC. Protein: CASSPGTDNEQFF. The V call is TRBV6-2 or TRBV6-3, the J call TRBJ2-1; 7 bases agree with TRBD1. CDR3 length: 13 amino acids. Losses at the gene ends were 5 bases for V and 5 bases for J; bases not matched to a gene: 3. Germline V gives CDR1 MNHEY, CDR2 SVGEGT.

This clonotype appeared many times. This chain connects TRBV12-3 or TRBV12-4 to TRBJ2-7; maybe TRBD1 (5 bases). The germline V and J ends were trimmed by 6 bases and 3 bases, with 12 bases remaining between them. The CDR3 runs to 13 residues. CDR3 amino acids: CASSWGRDYEQYF. CDR3 in DNA: TGTGCCAGCAGCTGGGGCAGGGACTACGAGCAGTACTTC.

The chain links TRBV6-1 to TRBJ2-1; TRBD2 is a possible D gene (7 bases). The CDR3 totals 13 residues. CDR1 MNHNS and CDR2 SASEGT come from the germline V gene. Trimming cost V 6 bases and J 7 bases, with 13 bases left between them. The DNA of the CDR3 is TGTGCCAGCAGGGGGGGGGCTTTGAATGAGCAGTTCTTC. Translated, it gives CASRGGALNEQFF.

This clonotype showed up many times. Compared with germline, one end of the junction differs, possibly owing to a read error. The DNA for the CDR3 is TGCAGCGTGGCCTCCGTTAGCCGGAACGCCGGGGAGCTGTTTTTT. It yields the protein CSVASVSRNAGELFF. This chain connects TRBV29-1 to TRBJ2-2; D is uncertain. The CDR3 extends over 15 amino acids. CDR1 and CDR2 (germline): SQVTM, ANQGSEA.

There are many counts of this clonotype. The V and J genes are TRBV3-1 and TRBJ2-3; 10 bases are shared with TRBD2. The CDR3 spans 17 residues. Unmatched junction bases numbered 8, after V lost 2 bases and J lost 3 bases. Germline V gene sequence: CDR1 LGHDT, CDR2 YNNKEL (reference sequence). This CDR3 is CASSQYRRTSGTDTQYF. CDR3 nucleotide sequence: TGTGCCAGCAGCCAATATCGAAGGACTAGCGGAACAGATACGCAGTATTTT.

This clonotype was observed a few times. This chain joins TRBV2 and TRBJ2-7; TRBD2 might be the D (6 bases). This CDR3 region has 14 residues. Germline V gene sequence: CDR1 SNHLY, CDR2 FYNNEI. The V gene lost 7 bases and the J gene lost 0 bases, with 13 bases spanning the gap. In DNA form, the CDR3 reads TGTGCCAGCACAGAGGACGGGAGCTCCTACGAGCAGTACTTC. Its protein is CASTEDGSSYEQYF. Using reference TRBV2 and TRBJ2-7 for the parts outside the CDR3, the full variable domain is EPEVTQTPSHQVTQMGQEVILRCVPISNHLYFYWYRQILGQKVEFLVSFYNNEISEKSEIFDDQFSVERPDGSNFTLKIRSTKLEDSAMYFCASTEDGSSYEQYFGPGTRLTVT.

This clonotype was seen ten or more times. The chain is built from TRBV12-3 or TRBV12-4 and TRBJ1-1; D remains ambiguous. The V gene lost 6 bases and the J gene lost 11 bases, with 16 bases spanning the gap. This CDR3 spans 12 amino acids. The CDR3 protein is CASSMARSPAFF. The DNA of the CDR3 is TGTGCCAGCAGCATGGCAAGGTCCCCGGCTTTCTTT.